Below are 14 T cell receptor beta chains sequenced from a single sample in a study of T cell repertoires in cytomegalovirus infection. MiXCR was run by TCRdb on the reads, yielding one entry per CDR3 protein. The sample consists of under 150,000 distinct CDR3 sequences, roughly 9% of them appearing once. The sequencing input was PBMCs. The receptor source for this set is a human donor in good health (CMV status not recorded). Some clones in this sample may be carry-over from other donors' samples.

This clonotype was seen a few times. J is TRBJ1-6 and V is TRBV28, with D unresolved. V gave up 2 bases and J gave up 0 bases, with 11 bases separating them. CDR1 and CDR2 from the germline V gene are MDHEN and SYDVKM. The CDR3 extends over 17 amino acids. The CDR3 region is CASSLRRLSSYNSPLHF. As DNA, the CDR3 is TGTGCCAGCAGTTTACGGCGGTTAAGCTCCTATAATTCACCCCTCCACTTT.

This clonotype showed up many times. V and J are TRBV23-1 and TRBJ2-7; a weak D match, TRBD1 (6 bases). TRBV23-1 is marked as an open reading frame, function uncertain. The CDR3 has 13 amino acids. The V end lost 7 bases, the J end lost 1 base, and 11 bases lay between the germline ends. The CDR3 loop is CASNRGGSYEQYF. The DNA of the CDR3 is TGCGCCAGCAACCGAGGGGGATCCTACGAGCAGTACTTC.

This clonotype occurred many times. V gene TRBV7-2 combines with J gene TRBJ1-1; TRBD1 matches 10 bases. Trimming removed 5 bases from V and 8 bases from J; junction bases left unmatched: 5. The CDR3 runs 13 residues. Germline V gene data show CDR1 as SGHTA and CDR2 as FQGNSA. This CDR3 reads CASSLDRGAEAFF. The CDR3 DNA sequence: TGTGCCAGCAGCCTGGACAGGGGGGCGGAAGCTTTCTTT.

Ten or more counts support this clonotype. The rearrangement uses TRBV11-1 and TRBJ1-1; 8 nucleotides agree with TRBD1. Germline V gives CDR1 SGHAT, CDR2 FQDESV (reference sequence). The CDR3 loop spans 18 amino acids. V lost 6 bases and J lost 0; bases outside the gene matches: 15. For the CDR3, the DNA is TGTGCCAGCAGACGTTACGGACAGGGCGACGCGATGAACACTGAAGCTTTCTTT. It is translated as CASRRYGQGDAMNTEAFF.

This clonotype was detected ten times or more. The gene calls are TRBV19 and TRBJ1-1, with D hard to call. With 3 bases removed from V and 0 bases from J, the gap between germline ends came to 5 bases. Germline V gene data show CDR1 as LNHDA and CDR2 as SQIVND (reference sequence). This CDR3 contains 13 residues. The CDR3 sequence is CASSITLNTEAFF. DNA for the CDR3: TGTGCCAGTAGTATCACACTGAACACTGAAGCTTTCTTT.

The table lists this clonotype with many counts. The V and J genes are TRBV28 and TRBJ1-6, with TRBD1 identical over 10 bases. Trimming cost V 7 bases and J 6 bases; bases outside gene matches: 3. The CDR3 is 14 residues long. Looked up from germline, CDR1 is MDHEN and CDR2 is SYDVKM. In nucleotides, the CDR3 is TGTGCCAGCACCCGGACAGGGGGTAATTCACCCCTCCACTTT. This encodes CASTRTGGNSPLHF.

The rearrangement uses TRBV7-2 and TRBJ2-7; no reliable D call. The CDR3 is made up of 12 amino acids. CDR1 is SGHTA, CDR2 FQGNSA, per germline. V was cut by 8 bases and J by 5 bases, with 13 bases left in between. CDR3 residues: CASHFLDDEQYF. CDR3 in DNA: TGTGCCAGCCATTTCTTAGACGACGAGCAGTACTTC.

A few counts support this clonotype. The rearrangement joins TRBV19 to TRBJ1-5; D gene uncertain. Trimming took off 4 bases at V and 4 bases at J, with 14 bases between the two ends. The CDR3 consists of 15 residues. Germline V gene lookup returns CDR1 LNHDA and CDR2 SQIVND (reference sequence). The CDR3 loop is CASSKGFAINQPQHF. In DNA, the CDR3 is TGTGCCAGTAGTAAGGGATTCGCGATTAATCAGCCCCAGCATTTT.

Ten or more counts support this clonotype. This sequence joins TRBV20-1 and TRBJ2-5; possibly TRBD1 or TRBD2 for D (6 bases each). Trimming stripped 5 bases from V and 4 bases from J, with 11 bases between. CDR1 is DFQATT, CDR2 SNEGSKA, per germline (reference sequence). This CDR3 is 12 amino acids long. The CDR3 is CSAVRGGETQYF. CDR3 nucleotides: TGCAGTGCTGTCAGGGGAGGAGAGACCCAGTACTTC.

In this sample, this clonotype turned up a few times. The chain couples TRBV5-5 to TRBJ1-6; D gene unclear. This CDR3 has 15 residues. Trimming took off 0 bases at V and 6 bases at J, with 10 bases between the two ends. Per germline, CDR1 SGHKS and CDR2 YYEKEE (reference sequence). The CDR3, as DNA: TGTGCCAGCAGCTTGGGAAGCGCCGGTAATTCACCCCTCCACTTT. It encodes CASSLGSAGNSPLHF.

This clonotype was seen many times. V is TRBV14 and J is TRBJ2-3; maybe TRBD2 (6 bases). This CDR3 is built from 15 residues. Germline CDR1 is SGHDN and CDR2 is FVKESK. V lost 4 bases and J 2 bases, leaving 13 bases between the germline ends. The DNA for the CDR3 is TGTGCCAGCAGCCTCACCCTAGCGTTCACAGATACGCAGTATTTT. Its translation is CASSLTLAFTDTQYF.

This rearrangement joins TRBV29-1 to TRBJ2-7; perhaps TRBD1 as D (5 bases). Trimming cost V 2 bases and J 6 bases, with 14 bases left between them. In germline, CDR1 is SQVTM, CDR2 ANQGSEA. The CDR3 is 13 amino acids. The CDR3 region has the DNA TGCAGCGTTGAAACAGGCAAAGGTGGCGAGCAGTACTTC. The encoded protein is CSVETGKGGEQYF.

This clonotype was observed many times. The chain is built from TRBV7-9 and TRBJ2-5, with TRBD1 matching over 8 bases. CDR1 SEHNR and CDR2 FQNEAQ come from the germline V gene (reference sequence). Trimming at V came to 6 bases and at J to 8 bases, leaving 8 bases not matched to a gene. The CDR3 totals 13 residues. CDR3 loop: CASRPGQGATQYF. The DNA of the CDR3 is TGTGCCAGCAGACCGGGGCAGGGGGCTACCCAGTACTTC.

This clonotype came up many times. The CDR3 DNA follows: TGTGCCAGCAGTCCCCGGGCGCCCTATAATGAAAAACTGTTTTTT. It translates to CASSPRAPYNEKLFF. V usage is TRBV12-3 or TRBV12-4 and J usage is TRBJ1-4; D unresolved. The CDR3 has 15 residues. V was cut by 5 bases and J by 4 bases, with 14 bases left in between.